This TCR beta chain was obtained from a study of blood T cell repertoires in COVID-19. The overall study: PBMCs, B-cell-depleted T cells, or T cells were the source of the cDNA or gDNA that made up the material.

V lost 6 bases, J lost 5 bases, and 5 bases stayed unmatched. This CDR3 is built from 14 residues. Germline lookup yields CDR1 MNHEY and CDR2 SVGAGI. Measured with immunoSEQ multiplex PCR; TCRdb has only the in-frame clones, and not every one. The sample holds approximately 75,000 clones; 75% to 95% are singletons and the top ten take less than 8.5%. The clonotype originates from a human donor in a cohort sampled during active COVID-19. The V call is TRBV6-5, the J call TRBJ2-5; 11 nucleotides agree with TRBD2. The sequenced material came from peripheral blood. The CDR3 loop is CASRPGLAAETQYF. CDR3 bases: TGTGCCAGCAGGCCGGGACTAGCGGCGGAGACCCAGTACTTC.